Below are 27 T cell receptor beta chains sequenced from a single sample in a study of cytomegalovirus exposure and HLA in healthy donors (dated by TCRdb to about 2017). The library relied on the immunoSEQ multiplex PCR assay. For the multiplex PCR, a mixture combining 60 forward primers for TCR Vbeta segments and 13 reverse primers for TCR Jbeta segments was used. Not all clones reach the TCRdb copy of this immuneACCESS table, which keeps in-frame sequences only. Checked studies attribute under half of the gap to unresolved V genes and leave the rest unexplained. The sample yields some 150,000 clones; around 69% were counted once. The top ten hold over 1.1% of the sample. The sequencing input was PBMCs. All receptors come from a man in his sixties in good health and CMV-seronegative.

This rearrangement joins TRBV7-2 to TRBJ2-5, with 9 nucleotides matching TRBD1. The germline gives CDR1 SGHTA, CDR2 FQGNSA. The V segment lost 3 bases and the J segment 5 bases; nucleotides outside the gene matches: 10. The CDR3 is 16 residues long. CDR3 sequence: CASSFRAGQGWETQYF. The CDR3 nucleotides read TGTGCCAGCAGCTTTCGGGCGGGACAGGGTTGGGAGACCCAGTACTTC.

The chain uses TRBV6-5 and TRBJ1-1; the D gene is possibly TRBD1 (5 bases). The CDR3 totals 13 residues. Per germline, CDR1 MNHEY and CDR2 SVGAGI. The V gene lost 6 bases and the J gene lost 3 bases, with 11 bases spanning the gap. The CDR3 is CASRQQGDTEAFF. CDR3 in DNA: TGTGCCAGCAGACAACAAGGGGACACTGAAGCTTTCTTT.

The table lists this clone with a few counts. The V call is TRBV7-9, the J call TRBJ2-6; 11 bases map to TRBD1. Per the germline V gene, CDR1 is SEHNR and CDR2 is FQNEAQ (reference sequence). The CDR3 is 16 residues long. V lost 10 bases to trimming and J lost 1 base; unmatched junction nucleotides: 6. The CDR3 sequence is CATGDRGFSGANVLTF. In DNA, the CDR3 is TGTGCCACCGGGGACAGGGGGTTTTCTGGGGCCAACGTCCTGACTTTC.

The chain employs TRBV6-4 and TRBJ1-2; 7 bases fit TRBD1. V shed 5 bases, J shed 5 bases, and the junction held 5 bases outside the gene matches. The CDR3 loop spans 13 amino acids. Germline lookup yields CDR1 MRHNA and CDR2 SNTAGT. The CDR3 protein is CASSPTGLYGYTF. For the CDR3, the DNA is TGTGCCAGCAGTCCGACAGGGTTATATGGCTACACCTTC.

The J gene is TRBJ2-7, the V gene TRBV7-2; TRBD2 aligns across 12 bases. The V segment lost 8 bases and the J segment 5 bases; nucleotides outside the gene matches: 7. This CDR3 comprises 14 residues. The germline V gene encodes CDR1 SGHTA and CDR2 FQGNSA. The CDR3 region has the DNA TGTGCCAGCGGCACGGGACTAGCGGGTAACGAGCAGTACTTC. It translates to CASGTGLAGNEQYF. Full variable domain (missing parts from reference TRBV7-2 and TRBJ2-7): GAGVSQSPSNKVTEKGKDVELRCDPISGHTALYWYRQSLGQGLEFLIYFQGNSAPDKSGLPSDRFSAERTGGSVSTLTIQRTQQEDSAVYLCASGTGLAGNEQYFGPGTRLTVT.

This chain joins TRBV27 and TRBJ2-7, with 8 positions matching TRBD1. The CDR3 contains 15 residues. V dropped 2 bases and J dropped 2; count of bases not matched to a gene: 5. From germline, CDR1 is MNHEY and CDR2 SMNVEV (reference sequence). The CDR3 DNA sequence: TGTGCCAGCAGTTTAGCCGGGACAGGACCCTACGAGCAGTACTTC. Translation: CASSLAGTGPYEQYF.

In DNA form, the CDR3 reads TGTGCCAGCAGCCGACTAGCGGGAGAAAGTGGTGAGCAGTTCTTC. It translates to CASSRLAGESGEQFF. The chain links TRBV7-9 to TRBJ2-1, with TRBD2 identical over 12 bases. The trim removed 5 bases at V and 9 bases at J, leaving 8 bases unmatched. This CDR3 region has 15 residues. Germline CDR1 and CDR2: SEHNR and FQNEAQ (reference sequence).

The chain is built from TRBV5-8 and TRBJ1-5; 8 nucleotides agree with TRBD1. The V gene's germline CDR1 is SGHTS and CDR2 YDEGEE. The CDR3 contains 15 residues. Unmatched junction bases numbered 12, after V lost 6 bases and J lost 7 bases. The CDR3 DNA follows: TGTGCCAGCATCGAACTTCAGGGGGCCCACCAGCCCCAGCATTTT. Translating it yields CASIELQGAHQPQHF.

The chain has TRBV30 and TRBJ1-5; 7 bases are a match to TRBD1. The CDR3 runs to 14 residues. Unmatched junction bases numbered 3, after V lost 1 base and J lost 3 bases. Germline lookup yields CDR1 GTSNPN and CDR2 SVGIG (reference sequence). In nucleotides, the CDR3 is TGTGCCTGGAGTGGGGACAGCAACAATCAGCCCCAGCATTTT. Its protein is CAWSGDSNNQPQHF.

The V gene is TRBV14, the J gene TRBJ1-1, with D uncertain. The germline V gene encodes CDR1 SGHDN and CDR2 FVKESK. V was pared by 4 bases and J by 6 bases, with 12 bases between. This CDR3 spans 13 amino acids. CDR3 nucleotides: TGTGCCAGCAGCCTCACTGTGTTGGCTGAAGCTTTCTTT. Translated: CASSLTVLAEAFF.

The chain uses TRBV7-6 and TRBJ1-1; D possibly corresponds to TRBD1 (5 bases). V lost 1 base and J lost 4, with 10 bases in between. The CDR3 extends over 14 amino acids. Germline V gene data show CDR1 as SGHVS and CDR2 as FNYEAQ. DNA of the CDR3: TGTGCCAGCAGCTTAGTGGGGGAGGGCACTGAAGCTTTCTTT. It yields the protein CASSLVGEGTEAFF.

The gene calls are TRBV7-9 and TRBJ1-2; 10 bases are a match to TRBD1. CDR1 is SEHNR, CDR2 FQNEAQ, per germline (reference sequence). CDR3 length: 14 residues. After removal of 5 bases from V and 3 bases from J, the junction contained 3 bases not matched to a gene. Written as DNA, the CDR3 is TGTGCCAGCAGCCCCGGGACAGGGGACTATGGCTACACCTTC. As protein: CASSPGTGDYGYTF.

The chain uses TRBV7-2 and TRBJ2-5; 9 nucleotides match TRBD1. CDR1 is SGHTA and CDR2 is FQGNSA in the germline V gene. This CDR3 spans 14 amino acids. V gave up 5 bases and J gave up 2 bases; unmatched junction bases: 3. As DNA, the CDR3 is TGTGCCAGCAGCCACGACAGGGGGCAAGAGACCCAGTACTTC. Its protein product is CASSHDRGQETQYF.

The genes are TRBV19 and TRBJ1-5, with D perhaps matching TRBD1 (6 bases). Germline V gives CDR1 LNHDA, CDR2 SQIVND (reference sequence). This CDR3 has 13 amino acids. Trimming cost V 7 bases and J 6 bases, with 13 bases left between them. CDR3 sequence (DNA): TGTGCCAGTACTCCGACAGGCACTCAGCCCCAGCATTTT. This codes for CASTPTGTQPQHF.

The V gene is TRBV5-4, the J gene TRBJ2-5; 8 bases match TRBD2. V lost 1 base, J lost 4 bases, and 6 bases stayed unmatched. This CDR3 has 15 residues. Germline CDR1 and CDR2: SGHNT and YYREEE (reference sequence). This CDR3 is CASSLSAGGGETQYF. In DNA form, the CDR3 reads TGTGCCAGCAGCTTGTCGGCGGGGGGAGGAGAGACCCAGTACTTC.

The chain couples TRBV28 to TRBJ2-5; perhaps TRBD2 as D (5 bases). The CDR3 runs 16 residues. Germline CDR1 reads MDHEN; CDR2 reads SYDVKM. V lost 5 bases, J lost 0 bases, and 16 bases lay in between. CDR3 sequence (DNA): TGTGCCAGCAGTCTCACCGGGATTCTGTACCAAGAGACCCAGTACTTC. Amino acids: CASSLTGILYQETQYF.

The genes are TRBV9 and TRBJ2-3; D is unclear. CDR1 is SGDLS and CDR2 is YYNGEE in the germline V gene. The CDR3 covers 15 residues. V was trimmed by 3 bases and J by 1 base, leaving 12 bases between them. The DNA for the CDR3 is TGTGCCAGCAGCGGTAGCATCCCTCGCACAGATACGCAGTATTTT. Its protein product is CASSGSIPRTDTQYF. The full variable domain, with the rest looked up from reference TRBV9 and TRBJ2-3, is DSGVTQTPKHLITATGQRVTLRCSPRSGDLSVYWYQQSLDQGLQFLIQYYNGEERAKGNILERFSAQQFPDLHSELNLSSLELGDSALYFCASSGSIPRTDTQYFGPGTRLTVL.

The chain couples TRBV18 to TRBJ2-3; the match to TRBD2 covers 7 bases. Germline trimming cut 0 bases from V and 0 bases from J; bases unmatched to any gene: 6. CDR3 length: 17 residues. The germline V gene encodes CDR1 KGHSH and CDR2 LQKENI. The CDR3 loop is CASSPPSGRVSTDTQYF. Here the CDR3 DNA reads TGTGCCAGCTCACCACCGTCGGGGAGGGTTAGCACAGATACGCAGTATTTT.

This chain connects TRBV11-3 to TRBJ2-2; a weak D match, TRBD2 (5 bases). Germline lookup yields CDR1 SGHNT and CDR2 YENEEA. Trimming removed 1 base from V and 6 bases from J, with 12 bases in between. The CDR3 consists of 15 residues. CDR3 in amino acids: CASSLGLGVPGELFF. The CDR3 region has the DNA TGTGCCAGCAGCTTAGGGCTGGGAGTACCCGGGGAGCTGTTTTTT.

This clone was picked up a small number of times. V gene TRBV30 combines with J gene TRBJ2-3; TRBD2 agrees at 10 bases. This CDR3 has 14 amino acids. After removal of 0 bases from V and 4 bases from J, the junction contained 1 base not matched to a gene. The germline CDR1 and CDR2 sequences are GTSNPN and SVGIG (reference sequence). CDR3 DNA sequence: TGTGCCTGGAGTGTACTAGCGGGATCAGATACGCAGTATTTT. Its protein is CAWSVLAGSDTQYF.

This chain joins TRBV7-2 and TRBJ2-4; no reliable D call. The V gene's germline CDR1 is SGHTA and CDR2 FQGNSA. Trimming took off 1 base at V and 2 bases at J, with 6 bases between the two ends. The CDR3 contains 14 residues. CDR3 sequence (DNA): TGTGCCAGCAGCTTAGGAGGAACCAAAAACATTCAGTACTTC. Its translation: CASSLGGTKNIQYF. The variable domain in full, with the rest retrieved from reference TRBV7-2 and TRBJ2-4, is GAGVSQSPSNKVTEKGKDVELRCDPISGHTALYWYRQSLGQGLEFLIYFQGNSAPDKSGLPSDRFSAERTGGSVSTLTIQRTQQEDSAVYLCASSLGGTKNIQYFGAGTRLSVL.

The chain joins TRBV6-1 to TRBJ2-7; TRBD1 is a possible D gene (6 bases). This CDR3 contains 14 residues. Trimming removed 7 bases from V and 4 bases from J, with 17 bases in between. Per germline, CDR1 MNHNS and CDR2 SASEGT. In DNA, the CDR3 is TGTGCCAGCAAGAGTCAAGGGGGACCATACGAGCAGTACTTC. Protein: CASKSQGGPYEQYF.

This clone was counted between two and nine times. The chain has TRBV29-1 and TRBJ1-1; 9 nucleotides line up with TRBD1. Germline V gives CDR1 SQVTM, CDR2 ANQGSEA. Losses at the gene ends were 0 bases for V and 8 bases for J; bases not matched to a gene: 7. This CDR3 region has 14 residues. CDR3: CSVEDSGTGTEAFF. The DNA for the CDR3 is TGCAGCGTTGAAGATAGCGGGACAGGGACCGAAGCTTTCTTT. Full variable domain (missing parts from reference TRBV29-1 and TRBJ1-1): SAVISQKPSRDICQRGTSLTIQCQVDSQVTMMFWYRQQPGQSLTLIATANQGSEATYESGFVIDKFPISRPNLTFSTLTVSNMSPEDSSIYLCSVEDSGTGTEAFFGQGTRLTVV.

J is TRBJ2-2 and V is TRBV9; TRBD1 agrees at 11 bases. The J segment lost 6 bases and the V segment lost 0 bases, leaving 1 base of the junction unmatched. The CDR3 is 15 amino acids. Germline V gene lookup returns CDR1 SGDLS and CDR2 YYNGEE. The CDR3 region has the DNA TGTGCCAGCAGCGTAGGGGGACAGGGGGCCGGGGAGCTGTTTTTT. Translation: CASSVGGQGAGELFF.

This clone appeared a single time. This rearrangement joins TRBV10-3 to TRBJ2-3, with 11 bases identical to TRBD2. The trim removed 7 bases at V and 6 bases at J, leaving 6 bases unmatched. CDR1 and CDR2 from the germline V gene are ENHRY and SYGVKD. This CDR3 has 14 residues. The DNA for the CDR3 is TGTGCCATCACAACTAGCGGGGGTTCGGATACGCAGTATTTT. Amino acid sequence: CAITTSGGSDTQYF.

The CDR3: CASSLVSAGNTIYF. DNA for the CDR3: TGCGCCAGCAGCTTGGTTAGCGCTGGAAACACCATATATTTT. The chain uses TRBV5-1 and TRBJ1-3; D is ambiguous. The CDR3 extends over 14 amino acids. Trimming removed 0 bases at V and 2 bases at J, with 6 bases between. Per germline, CDR1 SGHRS and CDR2 YFSETQ.

This chain uses TRBV15 with TRBJ2-7, with TRBD2 identical over 8 bases. The V segment lost 4 bases and the J segment 4 bases; nucleotides outside the gene matches: 6. Germline CDR1 is LNHNV and CDR2 is YYDKDF (reference sequence). The CDR3 is 14 residues long. For the CDR3, the DNA is TGTGCCACCAGCACCCGGGAGGGTGAGTACGAGCAGTACTTC. Protein: CATSTREGEYEQYF.